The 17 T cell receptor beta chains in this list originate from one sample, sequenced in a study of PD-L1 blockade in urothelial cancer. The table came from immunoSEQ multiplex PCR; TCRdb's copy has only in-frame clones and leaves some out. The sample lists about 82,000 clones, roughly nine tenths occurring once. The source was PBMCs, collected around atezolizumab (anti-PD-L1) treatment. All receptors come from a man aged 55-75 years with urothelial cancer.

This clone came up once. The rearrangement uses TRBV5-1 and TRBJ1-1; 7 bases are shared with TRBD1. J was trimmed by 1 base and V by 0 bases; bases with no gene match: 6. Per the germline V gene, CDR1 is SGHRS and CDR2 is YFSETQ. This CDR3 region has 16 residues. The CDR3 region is CASSLDGTDTNTEAFF. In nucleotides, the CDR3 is TGCGCCAGCAGCTTGGATGGGACAGACACGAACACTGAAGCTTTCTTT.

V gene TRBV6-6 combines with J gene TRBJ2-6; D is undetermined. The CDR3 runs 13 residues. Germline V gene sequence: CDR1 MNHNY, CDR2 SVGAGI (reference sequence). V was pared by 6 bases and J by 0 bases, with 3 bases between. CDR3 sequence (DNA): TGTGCCAGCAGCCACTCTGGGGCCAACGTCCTGACTTTC. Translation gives CASSHSGANVLTF.

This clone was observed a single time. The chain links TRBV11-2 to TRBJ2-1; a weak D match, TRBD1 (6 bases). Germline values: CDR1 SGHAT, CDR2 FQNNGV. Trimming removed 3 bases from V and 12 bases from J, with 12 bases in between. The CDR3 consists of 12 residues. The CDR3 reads CASSFQGFPQFF. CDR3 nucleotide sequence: TGTGCCAGCAGCTTTCAGGGGTTCCCGCAGTTCTTC.

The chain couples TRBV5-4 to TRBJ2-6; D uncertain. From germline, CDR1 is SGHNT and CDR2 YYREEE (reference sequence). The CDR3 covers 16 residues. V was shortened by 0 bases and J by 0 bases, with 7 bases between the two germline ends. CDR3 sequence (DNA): TGTGCCAGCAGCTTGGGTGGCGGCTCTGGGGCCAACGTCCTGACTTTC. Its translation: CASSLGGGSGANVLTF.

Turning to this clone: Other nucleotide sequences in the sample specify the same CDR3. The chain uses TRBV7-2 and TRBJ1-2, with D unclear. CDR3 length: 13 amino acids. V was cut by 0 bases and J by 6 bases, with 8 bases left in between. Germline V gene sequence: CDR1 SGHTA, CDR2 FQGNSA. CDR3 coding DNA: TGTGCCAGCAGCTTAGCGGGGAGGGATGGCTACACCTTC. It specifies CASSLAGRDGYTF.

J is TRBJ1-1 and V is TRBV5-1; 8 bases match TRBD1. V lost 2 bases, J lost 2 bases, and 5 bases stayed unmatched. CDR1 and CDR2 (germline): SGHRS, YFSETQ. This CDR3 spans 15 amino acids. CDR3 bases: TGCGCCAGCAGCTTCGGACAGGGCCCCAACACTGAAGCTTTCTTT. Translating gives CASSFGQGPNTEAFF. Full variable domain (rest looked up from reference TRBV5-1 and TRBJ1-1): KAGVTQTPRYLIKTRGQQVTLSCSPISGHRSVSWYQQTPGQGLQFLFEYFSETQRNKGNFPGRFSGRQFSNSRSEMNVSTLELGDSALYLCASSFGQGPNTEAFFGQGTRLTVV.

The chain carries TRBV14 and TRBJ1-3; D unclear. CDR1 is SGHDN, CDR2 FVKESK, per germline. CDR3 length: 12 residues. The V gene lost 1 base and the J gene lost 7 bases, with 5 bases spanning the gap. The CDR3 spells CASSQVSNTIYF. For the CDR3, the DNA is TGTGCCAGCAGCCAAGTCAGTAACACCATATATTTT. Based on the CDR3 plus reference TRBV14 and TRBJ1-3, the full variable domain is EAGVTQFPSHSVIEKGQTVTLRCDPISGHDNLYWYRRVMGKEIKFLLHFVKESKQDESGMPNNRFLAERTGGTYSTLKVQPAELEDSGVYFCASSQVSNTIYFGEGSWLTVV.

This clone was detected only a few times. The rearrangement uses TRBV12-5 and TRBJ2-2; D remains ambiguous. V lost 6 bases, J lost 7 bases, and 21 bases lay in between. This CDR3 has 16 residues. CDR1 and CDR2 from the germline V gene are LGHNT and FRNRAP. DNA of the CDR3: TGTGCTAGTGGCATCGACGTACGGTTGAGGAACGGGGAGCTGTTTTTT. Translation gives CASGIDVRLRNGELFF.

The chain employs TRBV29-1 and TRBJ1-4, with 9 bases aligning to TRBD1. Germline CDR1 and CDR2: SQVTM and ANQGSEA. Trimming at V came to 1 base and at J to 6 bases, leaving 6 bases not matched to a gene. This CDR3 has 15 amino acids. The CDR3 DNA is TGCAGCGTTGAAGGGGGACAGGGCGGTTATGAAAAACTGTTTTTT. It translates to CSVEGGQGGYEKLFF.

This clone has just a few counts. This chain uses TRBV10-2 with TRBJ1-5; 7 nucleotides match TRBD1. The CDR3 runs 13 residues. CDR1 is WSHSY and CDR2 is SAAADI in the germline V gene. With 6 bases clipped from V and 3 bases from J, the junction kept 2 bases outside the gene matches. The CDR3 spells CASRGQFNQPQHF. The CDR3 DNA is TGCGCCAGCAGGGGACAGTTCAATCAGCCCCAGCATTTT.

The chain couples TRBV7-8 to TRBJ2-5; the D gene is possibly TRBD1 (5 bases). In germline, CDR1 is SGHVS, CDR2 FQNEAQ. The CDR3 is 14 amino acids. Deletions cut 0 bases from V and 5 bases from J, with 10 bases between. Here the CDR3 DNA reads TGTGCCAGCAGCTTAGCCGCAGGGATGGAGACCCAGTACTTC. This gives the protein CASSLAAGMETQYF. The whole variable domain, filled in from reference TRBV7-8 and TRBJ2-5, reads GAGVSQSPRYKVAKRGQDVALRCDPISGHVSLFWYQQALGQGPEFLTYFQNEAQLDKSGLPSDRFFAERPEGSVSTLKIQRTQQEDSAVYLCASSLAAGMETQYFGPGTRLLVL.

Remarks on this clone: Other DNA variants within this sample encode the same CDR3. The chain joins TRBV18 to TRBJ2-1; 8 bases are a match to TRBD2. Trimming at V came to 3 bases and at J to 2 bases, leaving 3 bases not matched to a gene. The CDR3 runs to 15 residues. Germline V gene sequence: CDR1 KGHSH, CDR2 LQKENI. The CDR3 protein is CASSPLAGTYNEQFF. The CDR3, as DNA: TGTGCCAGCTCACCTTTAGCGGGGACCTACAATGAGCAGTTCTTC.

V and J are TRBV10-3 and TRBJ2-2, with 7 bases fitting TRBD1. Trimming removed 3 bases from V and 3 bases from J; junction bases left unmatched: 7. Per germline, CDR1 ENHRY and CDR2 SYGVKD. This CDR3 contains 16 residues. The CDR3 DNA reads TGTGCCATCAGTGAAAGCAGAGGGACAGACACCGGGGAGCTGTTTTTT. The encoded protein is CAISESRGTDTGELFF.

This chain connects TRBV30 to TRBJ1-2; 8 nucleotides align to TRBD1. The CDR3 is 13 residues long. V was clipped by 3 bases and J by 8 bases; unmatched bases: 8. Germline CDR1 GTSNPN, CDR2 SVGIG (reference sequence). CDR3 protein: CAWRDRVLGGYTF. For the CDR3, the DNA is TGTGCCTGGAGGGACAGGGTTTTGGGGGGCTACACCTTC.

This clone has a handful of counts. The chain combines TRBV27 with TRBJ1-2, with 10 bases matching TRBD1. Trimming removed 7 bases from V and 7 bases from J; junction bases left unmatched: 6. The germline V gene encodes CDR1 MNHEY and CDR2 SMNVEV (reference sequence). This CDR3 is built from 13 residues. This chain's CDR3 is CASTDRGLGGYTF. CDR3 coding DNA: TGTGCCAGCACTGACAGGGGGCTGGGTGGCTACACCTTC.

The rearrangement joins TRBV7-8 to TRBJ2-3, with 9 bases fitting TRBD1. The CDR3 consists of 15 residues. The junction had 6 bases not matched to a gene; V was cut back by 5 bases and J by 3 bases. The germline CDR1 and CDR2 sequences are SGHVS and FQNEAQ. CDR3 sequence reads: CASSQNRGPTDTQYF. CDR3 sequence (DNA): TGTGCCAGCAGCCAGAACAGGGGGCCGACAGATACGCAGTATTTT.

CDR3 coding DNA: TGTGCCAGCAGAGCTCCGGGCGTGTCCCTAGCGCCTTACGAGCAGTACTTC. This sequence encodes CASRAPGVSLAPYEQYF. V gene TRBV28 combines with J gene TRBJ2-7, with D tentatively TRBD2 (6 bases). The CDR3 runs 17 residues. Per the germline V gene, CDR1 is MDHEN and CDR2 is SYDVKM. Trimming shortened V by 6 bases and J by 4 bases, and 25 bases separated the two germline ends.